The 7 T cell receptor beta chains reported below all come from one sample, sequenced in a study of cytomegalovirus exposure and HLA in healthy donors. PCR employed 60 Vbeta and 13 Jbeta primers. The method was immunoSEQ multiplex PCR; TCRdb's version includes in-frame clones alone and lacks a portion of them. This table holds some 190,000 clones, just under 80% found once. Input material: PBMCs. Every receptor here comes from a female donor in good health and CMV-seronegative.

This rearrangement joins TRBV28 to TRBJ1-1; 9 nucleotides line up with TRBD1. CDR1 and CDR2 from the germline V gene are MDHEN and SYDVKM. V gave up 6 bases and J gave up 4 bases; unmatched junction bases: 9. The CDR3 contains 15 residues. This CDR3 is CASRGGTGPSTEAFF. The CDR3 DNA reads as TGTGCCAGCAGGGGTGGGACAGGGCCTAGCACTGAAGCTTTCTTT.

CDR3 sequence: CSVAQGLYGYTF. The CDR3, as DNA: TGCAGCGTTGCACAGGGCCTTTATGGCTACACCTTC. The rearrangement uses TRBV29-1 and TRBJ1-2; D possibly corresponds to TRBD1 (6 bases). V was cut by 4 bases and J by 5 bases, with 11 bases left in between. CDR3 length: 12 residues. Looked up from germline, CDR1 is SQVTM and CDR2 is ANQGSEA.

The chain carries TRBV28 and TRBJ1-1, with a weak D call TRBD1 (5 bases). Trimming removed 1 base at V and 1 base at J, with 10 bases between. Looked up from germline, CDR1 is MDHEN and CDR2 is SYDVKM. The length of the CDR3 is 15 residues. The CDR3 protein is CASSLLGLPNTEAFF. The CDR3, as DNA: TGTGCCAGCAGTTTATTGGGGCTGCCGAACACTGAAGCTTTCTTT.

This clone appeared once. The chain combines TRBV2 with TRBJ1-2; 11 nucleotides align to TRBD1. CDR3 length: 14 residues. Germline CDR1 and CDR2: SNHLY and FYNNEI. Trimming took 6 bases from V and 6 from J; bases not matched to a gene: 6. This CDR3 reads CASREDRGQDGYTF. The DNA for the CDR3 is TGTGCCAGCAGAGAGGACAGGGGGCAGGATGGCTACACCTTC.

The CDR3 coding sequence is TGTGCCAGCAGCGGACAGGGGACGGGGTACAATGAGCAGTTCTTC. Translation gives CASSGQGTGYNEQFF. This rearrangement joins TRBV9 to TRBJ2-1; 8 bases match TRBD1. This CDR3 is 15 amino acids long. Germline V gene sequence: CDR1 SGDLS, CDR2 YYNGEE. V shed 3 bases, J shed 4 bases, and the junction held 6 bases outside the gene matches.

The chain employs TRBV28 and TRBJ2-1, with 7 positions matching TRBD2. Germline V CDR1 and CDR2: MDHEN, SYDVKM. There are 14 residues in the CDR3. Trimming removed 4 bases from V and 3 bases from J; junction bases left unmatched: 3. The chain's CDR3 is CASSSGRGYNEQFF. For the CDR3, the DNA is TGTGCCAGCAGTTCGGGGAGGGGCTACAATGAGCAGTTCTTC.

The chain combines TRBV7-3 with TRBJ2-3; D perhaps matches TRBD2 (5 bases). The germline V gene has CDR1 SGHTA and CDR2 FQGTGA. The CDR3 spans 15 residues. Trimming removed 5 bases at V and 0 bases at J, with 12 bases between. The CDR3 sequence: CASSAGRGSTDTQYF. The CDR3 coding sequence is TGTGCCAGCAGCGCCGGACGGGGTAGCACAGATACGCAGTATTTT.